These T cell receptor beta chains were read from a single sample in a study of cytomegalovirus exposure and HLA in healthy donors. Clones were read by immunoSEQ multiplex PCR, and TCRdb kept only the in-frame ones, dropping some. The table shows some 120,000 clones, with around 80% occurring only once. The sample taken for sequencing was PBMCs. All receptors derive from a man between 50 and 59 years old in good health and CMV-seronegative. Each CDR3 is given with its conserved first and last residue. The order of the fields is V gene, clone size, J gene, D gene, CDR3 DNA, CDR3 protein. D genes are given only for firm matches. Clone size is not always given. Where it is, it says once, few, many or a class for expanded clones.

TRBV6-5,.,TRBJ2-7,TRBD2,TGTGCCAGCAGTTACCTACCGGGAGGGTCCTACGAGCAGTACTTC,CASSYLPGGSYEQYF
TRBV7-4,.,TRBJ2-7,.,TGTGCCAGCAGCTCCGAGGGTGACCTAGCAGCTCATTACGAGCAGTACTTC,CASSSEGDLAAHYEQYF
TRBV27,.,TRBJ2-3,.,TGTGCCAGCAGTTCCCCCAGGCCTACCGATACGCAGTATTTT,CASSSPRPTDTQYF
TRBV5-4,.,TRBJ1-3,.,TGTGCCAGCAGCTTGGACATTTCGGGAAACACCATATATTTT,CASSLDISGNTIYF
TRBV28,.,TRBJ1-1,.,TGTGCCAGCAGTCTGGCCCCTAGCCGGGTTTCTTTCTTT,CASSLAPSRVSFF
TRBV6-1,.,TRBJ2-3,TRBD2,TGTGCCAGCAGTGTGGGGGGAGGGACAGATACGCAGTATTTT,CASSVGGGTDTQYF
TRBV6-6,.,TRBJ2-7,TRBD2,TGTGCCAGCAGGCATACGGGAGGCGGCTTCTCCTACGAGCAGTACTTC,CASRHTGGGFSYEQYF
TRBV5-4,.,TRBJ1-2,.,TGTGCCAGCAGCTTGGGGGGGGATGGCTACACCTTC,CASSLGGDGYTF
TRBV28,.,TRBJ1-1,.,TGTGCCAGCAGTTGGACAGAGAGGACTGAAGCTTTCTTT,CASSWTERTEAFF
TRBV7-2,few,TRBJ1-1,.,TGTGCCAGCAGCTTACCGACAGAGAGCTTTGAAGCTTTCTTT,CASSLPTESFEAFF
TRBV28,.,TRBJ1-6,.,TGTGCCAGCAGTTACATCCATAATTCACCCCTCCACTTT,CASSYIHNSPLHF
TRBV5-1,.,TRBJ2-5,TRBD1,TGCGCCAGCAGTTTTGGGACAGCCCAAGAGACCCAGTACTTC,CASSFGTAQETQYF
TRBV4-1,.,TRBJ1-2,.,TGCGCCAGCAGCCAAGGGGTAACAGGGTGGGATAAAAATGGCTACACCTTC,CASSQGVTGWDKNGYTF
TRBV7-9,.,TRBJ1-2,TRBD1,TGTGCCAGCAGCAGCGGTACAGGGGGCACCTATGGCTACACCTTC,CASSSGTGGTYGYTF
TRBV9,.,TRBJ2-2,.,TGTGCCAGCAGGATTTCTGGGGGCCCGCCGGGACAAAGTAACACCGGGGAGCTGTTTTTT,CASRISGGPPGQSNTGELFF
TRBV4-2,.,TRBJ2-1,TRBD2,TGTGCCAGCAGCCAAGGGGCAGCGGGGGGGATTGATGAGCAGTTCTTC,CASSQGAAGGIDEQFF
TRBV6-6,.,TRBJ1-5,.,TGTGCCAGCAGTTCCCCAAATCAGCCCCAGCATTTT,CASSSPNQPQHF
TRBV27,.,TRBJ1-6,.,TGTGCCAGCAGTTTATTTGCTAGGGAGGGTTCGGCCCTCCACTTT,CASSLFAREGSALHF
TRBV11-3,.,TRBJ2-7,.,TGTGCCAGCAGCTCCTTCGCGGGCTACGAGCAGTACTTC,CASSSFAGYEQYF
TRBV4-1,.,TRBJ2-1,TRBD2,TGCGCCAGCATCGAAAGGATAGCGGGGGGTACTGAGCAGTTCTTC,CASIERIAGGTEQFF
TRBV27,.,TRBJ1-2,.,TGTGCCAGCAGTTTATCGCGTGGCTATGGCTACACCTTC,CASSLSRGYGYTF
TRBV7-9,.,TRBJ1-5,.,TGTGCCAGCAGCGACAACAATCAGCCCCAGCATTTT,CASSDNNQPQHF
TRBV5-1,.,TRBJ2-5,TRBD1,TGCGCCAGCACCCCACAGGGGATGACGGGGGAGACCCAGTACTTC,CASTPQGMTGETQYF
TRBV6-5,.,TRBJ1-6,TRBD1,TGTGCCAGCAGTTCGGGACAGGCCGGGGTGGCCCTCCACTTT,CASSSGQAGVALHF
TRBV11-2,.,TRBJ2-4,TRBD2,TGTGCCAGCAGCTCCGGGACTAGCGGGGTATACGCCATTCAGTACTTC,CASSSGTSGVYAIQYF
TRBV7-2,.,TRBJ2-3,.,TGTGCCAGCAGCCCATCCCGGAGCGGTGCAGATACGCAGTATTTT,CASSPSRSGADTQYF
TRBV6-6,.,TRBJ1-1,TRBD1,TGTGCCAGCAGCTACCGGGACAGGGGTGGGACTGAAGCTTTCTTT,CASSYRDRGGTEAFF
TRBV6-1,.,TRBJ2-1,TRBD1,TGTGCCAGCGGCGAAGGGACAGTTAGTTACAATGAGCAGTTCTTC,CASGEGTVSYNEQFF
TRBV6-5,few,TRBJ1-1,.,TGTGCCAGCAGGCCGGGACAGAACACTGAAGCTTTCTTT,CASRPGQNTEAFF
TRBV19,.,TRBJ2-1,.,TGTGCCAGTAGTACCTCCGCCGAGGACAATGAGCAGTTCTTC,CASSTSAEDNEQFF
TRBV4-2,.,TRBJ1-2,.,TGTGCCAGCAGCCAAGATGGGACTTCTAACTATGGCTACACCTTC,CASSQDGTSNYGYTF
TRBV19,.,TRBJ2-6,TRBD2,TGTGCCAGTAGTACCCCGGGAGCGGGGGGGCCCGCTGGGGCCAACGTCCTGACTTTC,CASSTPGAGGPAGANVLTF
TRBV12-5,few,TRBJ1-1,.,TGTGCTAGTGGTAACTCCGTTATGAACACTGAAGCTTTCTTT,CASGNSVMNTEAFF
TRBV18,.,TRBJ1-4,TRBD1,TGTGCCAGCTCACTCAGGGACAGTACTAATTCCATCGGTAATGAAAAACTGTTTTTT,CASSLRDSTNSIGNEKLFF
TRBV10-3,.,TRBJ1-3,TRBD1,TGTGCCATCAGTCCCGGGACAGGGGGCTTTGGAAACACCATATATTTT,CAISPGTGGFGNTIYF
TRBV5-8,.,TRBJ1-2,TRBD1,TGTGCCAGCAGCTTGGCCCCAGGGGGCGATTATGGCTACACCTTC,CASSLAPGGDYGYTF
TRBV2,.,TRBJ2-1,.,TGTGCCAGCTCTTTAAAAAGCGGTACCTACAATGAGCAGTTCTTC,CASSLKSGTYNEQFF
TRBV6-5,.,TRBJ1-1,.,TGTGCCAGCAGAGCTTACAGGGACACTGAAGCTTTCTTT,CASRAYRDTEAFF
TRBV15,.,TRBJ2-5,.,TGTGCCACCAGCAGCCTGACGGGGGGCCTTGAGAGTACACAGTACTTC,CATSSLTGGLESTQYF